The 18 T cell receptor beta chains in this list originate from one sample, sequenced in a study of blood T cell repertoires in COVID-19. Clones were sequenced by immunoSEQ multiplex PCR, and TCRdb holds only the in-frame ones, with some missing. The data hold roughly 140,000 clones, with about nine tenths observed a single time. Sequencing input: peripheral blood. Source of these receptors: a woman aged 60 to 75 with active or convalescent COVID-19.

The chain combines TRBV7-2 with TRBJ2-1; 7 nucleotides match TRBD1. The germline V gene has CDR1 SGHTA and CDR2 FQGNSA. The V gene end was trimmed by 1 base and the J gene end by 2 bases; junction bases not matched to a gene: 2. This CDR3 region has 15 residues. CDR3 sequence (DNA): TGTGCCAGCAGCTTAGATCAGGGGGCCTACAATGAGCAGTTCTTC. Its translation is CASSLDQGAYNEQFF. The whole variable domain, filled in from reference TRBV7-2 and TRBJ2-1, reads GAGVSQSPSNKVTEKGKDVELRCDPISGHTALYWYRQSLGQGLEFLIYFQGNSAPDKSGLPSDRFSAERTGGSVSTLTIQRTQQEDSAVYLCASSLDQGAYNEQFFGPGTRLTVL.

This clone came up once. The genes are TRBV18 and TRBJ1-2; the match to TRBD1 covers 7 bases. The CDR3 consists of 16 residues. Trimming removed 0 bases from V and 2 bases from J; junction bases left unmatched: 6. Per the germline V gene, CDR1 is KGHSH and CDR2 is LQKENI. CDR3 in amino acids: CASSPPEMTGNYGYTF. The DNA of the CDR3 is TGTGCCAGCTCACCACCCGAAATGACAGGGAACTATGGCTACACCTTC.

V and J are TRBV12-5 and TRBJ2-1, with 14 bases identical to TRBD2. With 1 base clipped from V and 1 base from J, the junction kept 15 bases outside the gene matches. The CDR3 loop spans 22 amino acids. Germline CDR1 LGHNT, CDR2 FRNRAP. In DNA form, the CDR3 reads TGTGCTAGTGGTTTGGAACTCGGGACTAGCGGGGGTCAATACTGGTCCTACAATGAGCAGTTCTTC. Translation gives CASGLELGTSGGQYWSYNEQFF.

V gene TRBV4-3 combines with J gene TRBJ2-2; D unclear. The CDR3 length is 13 residues. The germline V and J ends were trimmed by 5 bases and 5 bases, with 9 bases remaining between them. Germline V gene lookup returns CDR1 LGHNA and CDR2 YSLEER. The chain's CDR3 is CASSSSGTGELFF. CDR3 in DNA: TGCGCCAGCAGCTCGTCAGGAACCGGGGAGCTGTTTTTT.

J is TRBJ2-3 and V is TRBV5-1, with D maybe TRBD2 (7 bases). The germline V gene encodes CDR1 SGHRS and CDR2 YFSETQ. This CDR3 region has 14 residues. Trimming removed 2 bases at V and 6 bases at J, with 13 bases between. CDR3 region: CASSFEGGLDTQYF. The DNA of the CDR3 is TGCGCCAGCAGCTTTGAGGGGGGGCTTGATACGCAGTATTTT. The entire variable domain, with the rest obtained from reference TRBV5-1 and TRBJ2-3, is as follows: KAGVTQTPRYLIKTRGQQVTLSCSPISGHRSVSWYQQTPGQGLQFLFEYFSETQRNKGNFPGRFSGRQFSNSRSEMNVSTLELGDSALYLCASSFEGGLDTQYFGPGTRLTVL.

This clone was recorded once. The rearrangement uses TRBV18 and TRBJ1-4; D unresolved. CDR1 and CDR2 from the germline V gene are KGHSH and LQKENI. The CDR3 consists of 13 residues. The V gene lost 1 base and the J gene lost 7 bases, with 7 bases spanning the gap. In nucleotides, the CDR3 is TGTGCCAGCTCACCACTCAGAGGTGAAAAACTGTTTTTT. Its translation: CASSPLRGEKLFF.

The chain employs TRBV25-1 and TRBJ1-1, with unresolved D. Germline V gene data show CDR1 as MGHDK and CDR2 as SYGVNS. Trimming left V 6 bases short and J 4 bases short, with 12 bases between. This CDR3 contains 13 residues. DNA for the CDR3: TGTGCCAGCAGCAAATTCGAGGGCACTGAAGCTTTCTTT. It specifies CASSKFEGTEAFF.

For the CDR3, the DNA is TGTGCTACCCGCCAGGGGGCCATACAGCCCCAGCATTTT. This translates into CATRQGAIQPQHF. The chain carries TRBV12-3 or TRBV12-4 and TRBJ1-5, with 8 bases that match TRBD1. The CDR3 sequence is 13 residues long.

V gene TRBV18 combines with J gene TRBJ2-5; D is ambiguous. Trimming removed 0 bases at V and 5 bases at J, with 16 bases between. Germline assignment: CDR1 KGHSH and CDR2 LQKENI. This CDR3 contains 16 residues. The CDR3 loop reads CASSPPSQSPGETQYF. In nucleotides, the CDR3 is TGTGCCAGCTCACCACCAAGTCAGAGCCCCGGGGAGACCCAGTACTTC.

V and J are TRBV5-1 and TRBJ2-2, with 7 bases fitting TRBD1. The J segment lost 2 bases and the V segment lost 4 bases, leaving 11 bases of the junction unmatched. Germline assignment: CDR1 SGHRS and CDR2 YFSETQ. The CDR3 is 17 residues long. The CDR3 DNA reads as TGCGCCAGCAGCGGTTCTCCCAGGGGGACAAACACCGGGGAGCTGTTTTTT. It specifies CASSGSPRGTNTGELFF.

The chain employs TRBV4-1 and TRBJ1-2; TRBD1 aligns across 7 bases. This CDR3 contains 15 residues. Looked up from germline, CDR1 is MGHRA and CDR2 is YSYEKL. With 4 bases clipped from V and 3 bases from J, the junction kept 8 bases outside the gene matches. CDR3 residues: CASSRRQGIDYGYTF. For the CDR3, the DNA is TGCGCCAGCAGCCGCCGACAGGGAATTGACTATGGCTACACCTTC.

This rearrangement joins TRBV18 to TRBJ2-1, with D possibly being TRBD1 (5 bases). CDR1 and CDR2 (germline): KGHSH, LQKENI. The V end lost 5 bases, the J end lost 2 bases, and 7 bases lay between the germline ends. The CDR3 covers 13 residues. CDR3 region: CASSGAAYNEQFF. CDR3 nucleotide sequence: TGTGCCAGCTCAGGGGCAGCCTACAATGAGCAGTTCTTC.

This chain uses TRBV6-5 with TRBJ2-7, with TRBD1 matching 10 bases. The V and J ends lost 5 bases and 10 bases, in that order; junction bases with no gene match: 11. The germline V gene has CDR1 MNHEY and CDR2 SVGAGI. CDR3 length: 14 amino acids. CDR3 residues: CASSHGSTGGEQYF. The DNA for the CDR3 is TGTGCCAGCAGTCACGGCTCGACAGGGGGCGAACAGTACTTC.

This chain connects TRBV18 to TRBJ1-4; D remains ambiguous. Deletions cut 6 bases from V and 5 bases from J, with 10 bases between. The CDR3 has 13 amino acids. Germline values: CDR1 KGHSH, CDR2 LQKENI. CDR3 amino acids: CASSPGTNEKLFF. The CDR3 DNA reads TGTGCCAGCTCCCCGGGAACCAATGAAAAACTGTTTTTT.

The rearrangement joins TRBV6-1 to TRBJ1-2; D not certain. V lost 2 bases to trimming and J lost 4 bases, with 14 bases between them. Germline V gene sequence: CDR1 MNHNS, CDR2 SASEGT. This CDR3 comprises 15 residues. CDR3 bases: TGTGCCAGCAGTGAATGGCCCCTCAGAATCTATGGCTACACCTTC. Protein sequence: CASSEWPLRIYGYTF.

The V and J genes are TRBV29-1 and TRBJ1-1; D is unresolved. Trimming pared 3 bases from V and 4 bases from J, leaving 12 bases between. The CDR3 spans 13 residues. Per germline, CDR1 SQVTM and CDR2 ANQGSEA. The CDR3 DNA sequence: TGCAGCGTTGAGGTCAGCGAAGGCACTGAAGCTTTCTTT. Protein product: CSVEVSEGTEAFF.

This chain uses TRBV29-1 with TRBJ1-3, with D possibly TRBD1 on 5 matching bases. Between the trimmed V and J ends, which lost 6 bases and 0 bases, there was a span of 15 bases. The V gene's germline CDR1 is SQVTM and CDR2 ANQGSEA. The CDR3 runs to 15 residues. The CDR3 DNA is TGCAGCGTCTGGGGGGGACTCCCCTCTGGAAACACCATATATTTT. Protein: CSVWGGLPSGNTIYF.

This rearrangement joins TRBV9 to TRBJ2-1; maybe TRBD1 (5 bases). The CDR3 extends over 15 amino acids. Germline loops: CDR1 SGDLS, CDR2 YYNGEE. V gave up 0 bases and J gave up 6 bases, with 13 bases separating them. The CDR3 region is CASSVGPERGNEQFF. DNA for the CDR3: TGTGCCAGCAGCGTAGGCCCTGAAAGGGGCAATGAGCAGTTCTTC.